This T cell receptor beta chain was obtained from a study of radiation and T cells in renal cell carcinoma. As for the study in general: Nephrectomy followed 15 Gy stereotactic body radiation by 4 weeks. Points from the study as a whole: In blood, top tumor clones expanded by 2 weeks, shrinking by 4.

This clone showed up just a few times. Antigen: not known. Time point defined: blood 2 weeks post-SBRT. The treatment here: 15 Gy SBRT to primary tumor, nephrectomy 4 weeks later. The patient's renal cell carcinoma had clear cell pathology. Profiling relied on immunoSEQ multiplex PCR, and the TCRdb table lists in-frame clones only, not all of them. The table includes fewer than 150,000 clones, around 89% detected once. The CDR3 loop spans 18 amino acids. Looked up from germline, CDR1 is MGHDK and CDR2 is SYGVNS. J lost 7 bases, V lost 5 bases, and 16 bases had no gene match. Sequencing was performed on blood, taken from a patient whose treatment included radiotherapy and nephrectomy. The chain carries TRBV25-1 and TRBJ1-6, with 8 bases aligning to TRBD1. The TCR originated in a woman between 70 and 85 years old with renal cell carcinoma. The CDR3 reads CASSRILSGTGENSPLHF. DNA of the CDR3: TGTGCCAGCAGTAGAATTCTTTCCGGGACAGGCGAGAATTCACCCCTCCACTTT.